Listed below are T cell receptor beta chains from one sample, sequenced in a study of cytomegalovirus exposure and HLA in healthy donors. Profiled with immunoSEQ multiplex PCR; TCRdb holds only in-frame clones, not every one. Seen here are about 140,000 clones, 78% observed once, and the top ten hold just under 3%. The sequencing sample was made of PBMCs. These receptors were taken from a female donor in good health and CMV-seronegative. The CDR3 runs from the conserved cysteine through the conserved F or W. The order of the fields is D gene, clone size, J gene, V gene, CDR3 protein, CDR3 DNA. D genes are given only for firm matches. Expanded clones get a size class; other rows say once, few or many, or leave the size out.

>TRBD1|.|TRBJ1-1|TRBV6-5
CASSYEGTGEAFF
TGTGCCAGCAGTTACGAGGGGACAGGGGAAGCTTTCTTT
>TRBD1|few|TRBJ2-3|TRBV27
CAARQGILDTQYF
TGTGCCGCGAGACAGGGGATATTAGATACGCAGTATTTT
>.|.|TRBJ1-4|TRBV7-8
CASADGGFATNEKLFF
TGTGCCAGCGCGGACGGGGGATTTGCAACTAATGAAAAACTGTTTTTT
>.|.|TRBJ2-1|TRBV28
CATETGRYNEQFF
TGTGCCACCGAGACAGGTAGATACAATGAGCAGTTCTTC
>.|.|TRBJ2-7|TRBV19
CASSSLASYEQYF
TGTGCCAGTAGTTCATTGGCAAGTTACGAGCAGTACTTC
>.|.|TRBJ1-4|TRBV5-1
CASSPGTLDEKLFF
TGCGCCAGCAGCCCTGGGACTTTGGATGAAAAACTGTTTTTT
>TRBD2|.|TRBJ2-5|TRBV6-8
CASPKTSGQETQYF
TGTGCCAGTCCGAAGACTAGCGGCCAAGAGACCCAGTACTTC
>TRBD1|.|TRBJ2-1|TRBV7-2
CASSEGQGPYNEQFF
TGTGCCAGCAGCGAGGGACAGGGGCCCTACAATGAGCAGTTCTTC
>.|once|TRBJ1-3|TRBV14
CASSPQVGLGGNTIYF
TGTGCCAGCAGCCCGCAGGTGGGGCTAGGTGGAAACACCATATATTTT
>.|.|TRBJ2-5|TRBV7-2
CASSRPGETQYF
TGTGCCAGCAGCCGACCAGGGGAGACCCAGTACTTC
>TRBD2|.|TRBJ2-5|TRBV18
CASSPPGTSYETQYF
TGTGCCAGCTCACCACCAGGGACTAGCTACGAGACCCAGTACTTC
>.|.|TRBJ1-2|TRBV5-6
CASSRGPGDYGYTF
TGTGCCAGCAGTAGGGGTCCAGGAGACTATGGCTACACCTTC
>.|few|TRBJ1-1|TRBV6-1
CASSEMRDTEAFF
TGTGCCAGCAGTGAAATGAGGGACACTGAAGCTTTCTTT
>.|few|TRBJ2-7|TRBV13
CASSFGRTSYEQYF
TGTGCCAGCAGTTTCGGACGGACTTCCTACGAGCAGTACTTC
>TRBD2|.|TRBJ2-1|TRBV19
CASSMTSGSFEQFF
TGTGCCAGTAGTATGACTAGCGGGAGCTTTGAGCAGTTCTTC
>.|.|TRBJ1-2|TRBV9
CASSGTERTLYGYTF
TGTGCCAGCAGCGGCACAGAACGGACACTCTATGGCTACACCTTC
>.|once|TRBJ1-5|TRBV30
CAWSRTVNQPQHF
TGTGCCTGGAGTAGGACAGTGAATCAGCCCCAGCATTTT
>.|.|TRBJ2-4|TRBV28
CASRQGGAKNIQYF
TGTGCCAGCAGACAGGGGGGGGCCAAAAACATTCAGTACTTC
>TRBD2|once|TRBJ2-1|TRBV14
CASSPAGLADNEQFF
TGTGCCAGCAGCCCGGCAGGACTAGCGGACAATGAGCAGTTCTTC
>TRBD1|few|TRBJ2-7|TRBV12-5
CASGLWDSYEQYF
TGTGCTAGTGGTTTGTGGGACAGCTACGAGCAGTACTTC
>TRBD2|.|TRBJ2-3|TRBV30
CAWGLAGGTPLTDTQYF
TGTGCCTGGGGACTAGCGGGGGGTACCCCCCTCACAGATACGCAGTATTTT
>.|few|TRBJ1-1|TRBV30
CAWSRGGDTEAFF
TGTGCCTGGAGTAGGGGAGGGGACACTGAAGCTTTCTTT
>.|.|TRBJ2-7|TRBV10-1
CASSGAGLPYEQYF
TGCGCCAGCAGTGGAGCGGGCCTGCCCTACGAGCAGTACTTC
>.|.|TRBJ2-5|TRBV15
CATSARLLETQYF
TGTGCCACCAGCGCACGCTTACTAGAGACCCAGTACTTC
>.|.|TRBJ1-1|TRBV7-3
CASSLVEDRCDTEAFF
TGTGCCAGCAGCTTAGTTGAAGACAGGTGCGACACTGAAGCTTTCTTT
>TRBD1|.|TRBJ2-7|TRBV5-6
CASRGMGQGLARSGEQYF
TGTGCCAGCAGGGGGATGGGACAGGGCCTCGCCAGGAGTGGCGAGCAGTACTTC
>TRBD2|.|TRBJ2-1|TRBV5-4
CASGREALSNEQFF
TGTGCCAGCGGCCGGGAGGCCCTAAGCAATGAGCAGTTCTTC
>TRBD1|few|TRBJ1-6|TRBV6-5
CASSDGQGSTLHF
TGTGCCAGCAGTGACGGACAGGGTAGCACCCTCCACTTT
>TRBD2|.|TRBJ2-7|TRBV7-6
CASSLRGSGTYEQYF
TGTGCCAGCAGCTTAAGAGGTAGCGGGACCTACGAGCAGTACTTC
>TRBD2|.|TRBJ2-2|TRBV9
CASSRTSGRGTGELFF
TGTGCCAGCAGCAGAACTAGCGGGAGGGGTACCGGGGAGCTGTTTTTT
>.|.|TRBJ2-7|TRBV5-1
CASSLEVRAYEQYF
TGCGCCAGCAGCTTGGAGGTCAGGGCCTACGAGCAGTACTTC
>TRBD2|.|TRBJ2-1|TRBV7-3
CASSPSTSGQNNEQFF
TGTGCCAGCAGCCCCTCCACTAGCGGGCAAAACAATGAGCAGTTCTTC
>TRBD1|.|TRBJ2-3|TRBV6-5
CASRNRDRGTDTQYF
TGTGCCAGCAGGAACCGGGACAGGGGTACAGATACGCAGTATTTT
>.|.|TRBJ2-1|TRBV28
CASRGGIGTNEQFF
TGTGCCAGCAGGGGGGGTATTGGGACCAATGAGCAGTTCTTC
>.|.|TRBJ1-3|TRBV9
CASSVAPQGNGNTIYF
TGTGCCAGCAGCGTAGCCCCACAGGGAAATGGAAACACCATATATTTT
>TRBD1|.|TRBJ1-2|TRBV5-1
CASSPGQDYGYPF
TGCGCCAGCAGCCCGGGACAGGACTATGGCTACCCCTTC
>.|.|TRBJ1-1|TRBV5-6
CASSPATGLSEAFF
TGTGCCAGCAGCCCCGCTACAGGGTTGAGTGAAGCTTTCTTT
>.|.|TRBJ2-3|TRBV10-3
CAISDRGVTDTQYF
TGTGCCATCAGTGACAGGGGGGTCACAGATACGCAGTATTTT
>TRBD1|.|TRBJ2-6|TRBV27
CASSWKAGTGTPGANVLTF
TGTGCCAGCAGTTGGAAGGCCGGGACAGGGACTCCCGGGGCCAACGTCCTGACTTTC
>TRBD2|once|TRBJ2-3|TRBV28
CASSPGGEGTQYF
TGTGCCAGCAGTCCCGGGGGGGAAGGTACGCAGTATTTT
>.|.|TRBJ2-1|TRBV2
CASSTGGLSYNEQFF
TGTGCCAGCAGCACCGGGGGACTGTCCTACAATGAGCAGTTCTTC